One and the same sample provided the 24 T cell receptor beta chains below, sequenced in a study of human T cells and chemical hapten exposure. Each CDR3 protein is one row after TCRdb ran MiXCR on the RACE reads. The data show some 300,000 distinct CDR3 sequences, around 5% seen once. The time point is: pre-sensitization, week 0. Described treatment: therapeutic diphenylcyclopropenone sensitization with weekly scalp DPC. Sequencing used whole blood, obtained in connection with sensitization to the hapten diphenylcyclopropenone (DPC). The source is a woman aged 18-29 years with alopecia areata. Some clones in this sample may be carry-over from other donors' samples.

In this sample, this clonotype turned up a few times. The chain links TRBV29-1 to TRBJ2-7, with a possible D match to TRBD2 (6 bases). The CDR3 is made up of 13 amino acids. Trimming removed 3 bases from V and 3 bases from J, with 12 bases in between. Germline-derived CDR1 and CDR2 are SQVTM and ANQGSEA. The CDR3 protein is CSVDGGTSYEQYF. CDR3 DNA sequence: TGCAGCGTTGACGGGGGTACTAGCTACGAGCAGTACTTC.

This clonotype was counted many times. The junction departs from the called germline gene at one end, perhaps through a read error. The chain combines TRBV7-9 with TRBJ1-1, with 8 nucleotides matching TRBD1. The CDR3 runs to 13 residues. Germline CDR1 reads SEHNR; CDR2 reads FQNEAQ (reference sequence). DNA of the CDR3: TGTGCCAGCAGCTCAACAGGGGGGACTGGAGCTTTCTTT. Translation: CASSSTGGTGAFF.

This clonotype was seen a handful of times. The V call is TRBV7-8, the J call TRBJ2-7; 7 nucleotides align to TRBD1. The CDR3 totals 14 residues. J lost 2 bases, V lost 5 bases, and 6 bases had no gene match. The V gene's germline CDR1 is SGHVS and CDR2 FQNEAQ. This CDR3 reads CASSQMGQPYEQYF. CDR3 nucleotides: TGTGCCAGCAGCCAGATGGGACAGCCCTACGAGCAGTACTTC.

This clonotype was picked up a small number of times. The chain uses TRBV6-2 or TRBV6-3 and TRBJ1-2; TRBD1 is a possible D gene (5 bases). CDR3 length: 13 residues. Between the trimmed V and J ends, which lost 8 bases and 2 bases, there was a span of 12 bases. The V gene's germline CDR1 is MNHEY and CDR2 SVGEGT. CDR3 sequence: CASWGRANYGYTF. The CDR3 DNA is TGTGCCAGCTGGGGCAGGGCAAACTATGGCTACACCTTC.

This clonotype was observed a handful of times. The junction differs from germline at one of its ends, possibly a read error. The V and J genes are TRBV27 and TRBJ2-1; D gene uncertain. This CDR3 contains 11 residues. The germline V gene encodes CDR1 MNHEY and CDR2 SMNVEV (reference sequence). In DNA form, the CDR3 reads TGTGCCAGCAGTTTCCGAGACCGGAGTATCTTC. Amino acids: CASSFRDRSIF.

This clonotype was recorded a few times. The chain uses TRBV9 and TRBJ1-6; 10 bases match TRBD1. The CDR3 is 15 residues long. The V gene end was trimmed by 2 bases and the J gene end by 7 bases; junction bases not matched to a gene: 3. Germline CDR1 and CDR2: SGDLS and YYNGEE. The CDR3 loop is CASSVTGQGNSPLHF. As DNA, the CDR3 is TGTGCCAGCAGCGTGACGGGACAGGGGAATTCACCCCTCCACTTT. The whole variable domain, filled in from reference TRBV9 and TRBJ1-6, reads DSGVTQTPKHLITATGQRVTLRCSPRSGDLSVYWYQQSLDQGLQFLIQYYNGEERAKGNILERFSAQQFPDLHSELNLSSLELGDSALYFCASSVTGQGNSPLHFGNGTRLTVT.

This clonotype was recorded at least ten times. The rearrangement uses TRBV28 and TRBJ2-3; 7 nucleotides agree with TRBD2. Losses at the gene ends were 2 bases for V and 1 base for J; bases not matched to a gene: 9. The CDR3 consists of 17 residues. Germline loops: CDR1 MDHEN, CDR2 SYDVKM. The DNA of the CDR3 is TGTGCCAGCAGTTTACAGGTCCGGGGGGACCGCACAGATACGCAGTATTTT. It codes for CASSLQVRGDRTDTQYF.

The chain is built from TRBV6-5 and TRBJ2-7; 9 nucleotides line up with TRBD2. J lost 3 bases, V lost 7 bases, and 13 bases had no gene match. The CDR3 is 16 amino acids. Germline assignment: CDR1 MNHEY and CDR2 SVGAGI. For the CDR3, the DNA is TGTGCCAGCAAGGGGGAGATTAGCGGGGGATACTACGAGCAGTACTTC. It encodes CASKGEISGGYYEQYF.

This clonotype was detected only a few times. The chain links TRBV12-3 or TRBV12-4 to TRBJ2-7; D unresolved. With 6 bases removed from V and 0 bases from J, the gap between germline ends came to 15 bases. CDR3 length: 15 residues. For the CDR3, the DNA is TGTGCCAGCAGCCCGTCGGGCAGAGCCTCCTACGAGCAGTACTTC. Translating gives CASSPSGRASYEQYF.

This chain connects TRBV19 to TRBJ2-3; TRBD2 matches at 9 bases. The length of the CDR3 is 15 residues. Germline trimming cut 7 bases from V and 2 bases from J; bases unmatched to any gene: 7. Germline V gene data show CDR1 as LNHDA and CDR2 as SQIVND (reference sequence). The CDR3 nucleotides read TGTGCCAGTAATCTGGTAGCGGGGGCCACAGATACGCAGTATTTT. It is translated as CASNLVAGATDTQYF.

This clonotype was observed many times. The V and J genes are TRBV12-3 or TRBV12-4 and TRBJ2-1; 9 nucleotides agree with TRBD2. This CDR3 is 16 amino acids long. The V gene end was trimmed by 6 bases and the J gene end by 10 bases; junction bases not matched to a gene: 16. CDR3 sequence: CASRAPKGGGAGEQFF. Here the CDR3 DNA reads TGTGCCAGCAGGGCCCCGAAGGGCGGGGGGGCTGGAGAGCAGTTCTTC.

This rearrangement joins TRBV12-3 or TRBV12-4 to TRBJ2-5; a weak D match, TRBD2 (6 bases). Trimming stripped 6 bases from V and 0 bases from J, with 11 bases between. The CDR3 length is 14 residues. CDR3 DNA: TGTGCCAGCAGAACCGGGACTTACCAAGAGACCCAGTACTTC. It yields the protein CASRTGTYQETQYF.

This clonotype was observed at least ten times. The chain combines TRBV29-1 with TRBJ1-5; no reliable D call. CDR3 length: 13 amino acids. Germline CDR1 is SQVTM and CDR2 is ANQGSEA. V was pared by 7 bases and J by 6 bases, with 16 bases between. The DNA of the CDR3 is TGCAGCGCCCGATCCGGGTTAGGTCAGCCCCAGCATTTT. Translating it yields CSARSGLGQPQHF. Full variable domain (outside the CDR3, taken from reference TRBV29-1 and TRBJ1-5): SAVISQKPSRDICQRGTSLTIQCQVDSQVTMMFWYRQQPGQSLTLIATANQGSEATYESGFVIDKFPISRPNLTFSTLTVSNMSPEDSSIYLCSARSGLGQPQHFGDGTRLSIL.

The chain employs TRBV7-2 and TRBJ2-1; no definite D call. Germline lookup yields CDR1 SGHTA and CDR2 FQGNSA. The CDR3 runs to 13 residues. V lost 7 bases, J lost 6 bases, and 13 bases lay in between. CDR3 loop: CASTPFQRNEQFF. The CDR3 bases are TGTGCCAGCACCCCCTTCCAGCGCAATGAGCAGTTCTTC.

This clonotype was seen at least ten times. The chain employs TRBV18 and TRBJ1-1; TRBD1 aligns across 8 bases. CDR1 KGHSH and CDR2 LQKENI come from the germline V gene. The CDR3 spans 16 residues. V lost 3 bases to trimming and J lost 0 bases; unmatched junction nucleotides: 6. The CDR3 sequence: CASSPGTGAMNTEAFF. In DNA, the CDR3 is TGTGCCAGCTCACCCGGGACAGGAGCCATGAACACTGAAGCTTTCTTT.

This sequence joins TRBV6-2 or TRBV6-3 and TRBJ2-3, with 13 bases identical to TRBD2. J was trimmed by 4 bases and V by 8 bases; bases with no gene match: 21. From germline, CDR1 is MNHEY and CDR2 SVGEGT. The CDR3 is 20 residues long. CDR3 amino acids: CASPPDTGTSGAPSPDTQYF. The CDR3 DNA sequence: TGTGCCAGCCCCCCCGACACCGGGACTAGCGGGGCCCCCTCGCCAGATACGCAGTATTTT.

This clonotype was counted many times. The V gene is TRBV20-1, the J gene TRBJ1-1; 8 bases are shared with TRBD1. V lost 6 bases, J lost 7 bases, and 7 bases stayed unmatched. Germline V gene sequence: CDR1 DFQATT, CDR2 SNEGSKA (reference sequence). The CDR3 consists of 12 residues. The CDR3 region is CSAQQGVGEAFF. DNA for the CDR3: TGCAGTGCCCAACAGGGGGTAGGTGAAGCTTTCTTT.

This clonotype was seen ten or more times. The chain recombines TRBV4-3 with TRBJ1-4; unclear D gene. From germline, CDR1 is LGHNA and CDR2 YSLEER. This CDR3 comprises 17 residues. Trimming took 0 bases from V and 0 from J, leaving 11 bases between them. CDR3 sequence (DNA): TGCGCCAGCAGCCAAGATACATTGATTGCAACTAATGAAAAACTGTTTTTT. This encodes CASSQDTLIATNEKLFF.

The chain uses TRBV6-6 and TRBJ2-1; D may be TRBD2 (7 bases). CDR1 is MNHNY and CDR2 is SVGAGI in the germline V gene (reference sequence). This CDR3 is 13 amino acids long. V gave up 10 bases and J gave up 7 bases, with 17 bases separating them. The CDR3 sequence is CATLGGGRNEQFF. For the CDR3, the DNA is TGTGCCACTTTAGGGGGGGGCAGGAATGAGCAGTTCTTC.

This clonotype has at least ten counts. The V call is TRBV12-3 or TRBV12-4, the J call TRBJ1-1, with D uncertain. The V end was cut by 2 bases, the J end by 4 bases, with 11 bases between. CDR3 length: 14 residues. CDR3 DNA: TGTGCCAGCAGTTTAAGGGTCCCCACCACTGAAGCTTTCTTT. Its translation is CASSLRVPTTEAFF.

This clonotype was detected many times. The V gene is TRBV18, the J gene TRBJ2-5, with TRBD1 matching 9 bases. V shed 3 bases and J 6 bases; nucleotides not matched to a gene: 5. Looked up from germline, CDR1 is KGHSH and CDR2 is LQKENI. The CDR3 is 14 residues long. This CDR3 reads CASSPDRGAKTQYF. The CDR3 coding sequence is TGTGCCAGCTCACCGGACAGGGGCGCGAAGACCCAGTACTTC.

The sample holds a few counts of this clonotype. The chain has TRBV18 and TRBJ2-5; no reliable D call. The CDR3 has 14 amino acids. V was trimmed by 1 base and J by 5 bases, leaving 11 bases between them. From germline, CDR1 is KGHSH and CDR2 LQKENI. CDR3 in DNA: TGTGCCAGCTCACCACAACCCACCGGGGAGACCCAGTACTTC. Its translation is CASSPQPTGETQYF.

The J gene is TRBJ2-1, the V gene TRBV11-3; possible D gene TRBD2, 5 bases. Trimming took 3 bases from V and 6 from J, leaving 15 bases between them. This CDR3 contains 15 residues. The germline V gene encodes CDR1 SGHNT and CDR2 YENEEA. The CDR3, as DNA: TGTGCCAGCAGCTTCTTTGGGTCGGGGTTCAATGAGCAGTTCTTC. Encoded protein: CASSFFGSGFNEQFF. The full variable domain, in which reference TRBV11-3 and TRBJ2-1 provide the parts outside the CDR3, is EAGVVQSPRYKIIEKKQPVAFWCNPISGHNTLYWYLQNLGQGPELLIRYENEEAVDDSQLPKDRFSAERLKGVDSTLKIQPAELGDSAVYLCASSFFGSGFNEQFFGPGTRLTVL.

This clonotype showed up many times. The J gene is TRBJ2-2, the V gene TRBV5-1; TRBD2 matches at 9 bases. Germline CDR1 and CDR2: SGHRS and YFSETQ. The CDR3 is made up of 17 amino acids. The V and J ends lost 5 bases and 5 bases, in that order; junction bases with no gene match: 13. The CDR3 region is CASSSLAGQPITGELFF. The CDR3 DNA reads TGCGCCAGCAGTTCCCTAGCGGGGCAGCCTATAACCGGGGAGCTGTTTTTT.